Following are 25 T cell receptor beta chains from one sample sequenced in a study of T cell changes during pregnancy in multiple sclerosis (dated 2019 in TCRdb). Receptor libraries were prepared by the immunoSEQ multiplex PCR assay. What TCRdb holds here is the immuneACCESS table cut down to in-frame rearrangements. Part of the clones is not present; checked against another copy, under half of the missing clones reflect an unresolved V gene, and the others are unexplained. The sample records 110,000 or so clones, about 94% of which are singletons. The ten top clones hold under 7% of the sample. Material: peripheral blood, obtained before pregnancy. The receptors come from a female donor with multiple sclerosis, enrolled in a pregnancy study.

V gene TRBV13 combines with J gene TRBJ2-7; tentatively, D is TRBD2 (7 bases). The CDR3 extends over 14 amino acids. Germline V CDR1 and CDR2: PRHDT, FYEKMQ (reference sequence). Trimming pared 5 bases from V and 7 bases from J, leaving 18 bases between. In nucleotides, the CDR3 is TGTGCCAGCAGCCCCATCCGGGGGGCTCGGGAGCAGTACTTC. Protein sequence: CASSPIRGAREQYF.

This chain uses TRBV10-1 with TRBJ1-4; D is unresolved. Trimming took off 1 base at V and 3 bases at J, with 9 bases between the two ends. Germline loops: CDR1 WNHNN, CDR2 SYGVQD (reference sequence). The CDR3 totals 15 residues. The CDR3 DNA reads TGCGCCAGCAGTGAGTGGAGGGCACCTAATGAAAAACTGTTTTTT. Translated, it gives CASSEWRAPNEKLFF.

The rearrangement uses TRBV13 and TRBJ1-1; TRBD1 is a possible D gene (6 bases). Germline V gene sequence: CDR1 PRHDT, CDR2 FYEKMQ (reference sequence). The V and J ends lost 5 bases and 2 bases respectively, with 15 bases between them. The CDR3 totals 15 residues. This CDR3 is CASSLDRSSNTEAFF. CDR3 DNA sequence: TGTGCCAGCAGCCTGGACAGATCATCAAACACTGAAGCTTTCTTT.

Written as DNA, the CDR3 is TGTGCCAGCAGCTTAGTTGGCAGGGGGCGCGACGAAAAACTGTTTTTT. Translated, it gives CASSLVGRGRDEKLFF. The chain couples TRBV7-2 to TRBJ1-4, with 8 bases that match TRBD1. V lost 1 base to trimming and J lost 8 bases; unmatched junction nucleotides: 9. Germline CDR1 reads SGHTA; CDR2 reads FQGNSA. The CDR3 is 16 amino acids.

The gene calls are TRBV19 and TRBJ1-1; D is unclear. The germline V gene encodes CDR1 LNHDA and CDR2 SQIVND (reference sequence). The CDR3 totals 12 residues. V lost 6 bases to trimming and J lost 1 base, with 6 bases between them. The CDR3 DNA reads TGTGCCAGTAGCCCTCGGAACACTGAAGCTTTCTTT. Translating it yields CASSPRNTEAFF.

This sequence joins TRBV6-6 and TRBJ2-5, with D possibly TRBD2 on 6 matching bases. Germline CDR1 and CDR2: MNHNY and SVGAGI (reference sequence). The CDR3 runs 16 residues. The V end was cut by 2 bases, the J end by 2 bases, with 15 bases between. Here the CDR3 DNA reads TGTGCCAGCAGTTACCCGGGGGTGGGCAAACAAGAGACCCAGTACTTC. It yields the protein CASSYPGVGKQETQYF.

The CDR3 DNA sequence: TGTGCCTGGGACCGACTAGCGCCTAATGAGCAGTTCTTC. Its translation: CAWDRLAPNEQFF. The chain combines TRBV30 with TRBJ2-1; 8 bases are a match to TRBD2. Looked up from germline, CDR1 is GTSNPN and CDR2 is SVGIG (reference sequence). Trimming took 5 bases from V and 7 from J; bases not matched to a gene: 7. The CDR3 covers 13 residues.

A note on this clone: An end of the junction does not agree with germline; a read error may underlie this. V and J are TRBV7-8 and TRBJ2-5; D may be TRBD2 (6 bases). Germline CDR1 reads SGHVS; CDR2 reads FQNEAQ. The CDR3 runs to 15 residues. CDR3 sequence: CASSLAPGGQETQYF. DNA of the CDR3: TGTGCCAGCAGCCTAGCTCCCGGGGGCCAAGAGACCCAGTACTTC.

The chain links TRBV28 to TRBJ2-5, with D possibly matching TRBD1 (5 bases). V shed 3 bases and J shed 2 bases, with 10 bases lying between them. The CDR3 length is 14 residues. CDR1 is MDHEN, CDR2 SYDVKM, per germline. CDR3 DNA sequence: TGTGCCAGCAGTTTCTACAGGAGACAAGAGACCCAGTACTTC. Translated: CASSFYRRQETQYF. Filled out from reference TRBV28 and TRBJ2-5, the complete variable domain reads DVKVTQSSRYLVKRTGEKVFLECVQDMDHENMFWYRQDPGLGLRLIYFSYDVKMKEKGDIPEGYSVSREKKERFSLILESASTNQTSMYLCASSFYRRQETQYFGPGTRLLVL.

The chain links TRBV7-2 to TRBJ2-7; D is undetermined. This CDR3 spans 12 amino acids. V was cut by 4 bases and J by 0 bases, with 4 bases left in between. Per germline, CDR1 SGHTA and CDR2 FQGNSA. The DNA of the CDR3 is TGTGCCAGCAGCTCGAGCTCCTACGAGCAGTACTTC. Its translation: CASSSSSYEQYF.

The J gene is TRBJ2-7, the V gene TRBV5-4, with D unresolved. From germline, CDR1 is SGHNT and CDR2 YYREEE (reference sequence). The CDR3 is 12 amino acids. With 0 bases removed from V and 4 bases from J, the gap between germline ends came to 5 bases. CDR3 residues: CASSLDYYEQYF. The CDR3 DNA is TGTGCCAGCAGCTTGGACTATTACGAGCAGTACTTC.

V is TRBV4-1 and J is TRBJ2-5, with D unclear. V was pared by 1 base and J by 4 bases, with 7 bases between. CDR1 is MGHRA, CDR2 YSYEKL, per germline. The CDR3 is 13 residues long. CDR3 nucleotides: TGCGCCAGCAGCCAAGCGCGCGGAGAGACCCAGTACTTC. It yields the protein CASSQARGETQYF.

The chain combines TRBV28 with TRBJ2-7, with 7 bases matching TRBD1. The J segment lost 1 base and the V segment lost 10 bases, leaving 10 bases of the junction unmatched. The CDR3 runs 14 residues. Germline V gene sequence: CDR1 MDHEN, CDR2 SYDVKM. The CDR3 nucleotides read TGTGCCACCGAAACTAGGACAGGTTCCTACGAGCAGTACTTC. This encodes CATETRTGSYEQYF.

This chain joins TRBV30 and TRBJ2-6, with D perhaps matching TRBD2 (6 bases). CDR1 GTSNPN and CDR2 SVGIG come from the germline V gene (reference sequence). This CDR3 contains 14 residues. V lost 7 bases and J lost 1, with 11 bases in between. The CDR3 DNA follows: TGTGCCTCGGGGGTGGGGTCTGGGGCCAACGTCCTGACTTTC. It specifies CASGVGSGANVLTF. The complete variable domain, with remaining parts taken from reference TRBV30 and TRBJ2-6, reads SQTIHQWPATLVQPVGSPLSLECTVEGTSNPNLYWYRQAAGRGLQLLFYSVGIGQISSEVPQNLSASRPQDRQFILSSKKLLLSDSGFYLCASGVGSGANVLTFGAGSRLTVL.

V usage is TRBV4-2 and J usage is TRBJ2-3; 10 nucleotides agree with TRBD2. V was pared by 2 bases and J by 0 bases, with 11 bases of the junction left unmatched. The CDR3 runs to 19 residues. Germline V CDR1 and CDR2: LGHNA, YNFKEQ. Here the CDR3 reads CASSQPVGTSETSTDTQYF. CDR3 bases: TGTGCCAGCAGCCAACCCGTCGGGACTAGCGAGACTAGCACAGATACGCAGTATTTT.

This clone occurred a few times. This chain connects TRBV7-6 to TRBJ2-1; TRBD2 matches 10 bases. The CDR3 consists of 19 residues. J gave up 1 base and V 5 bases, and 14 bases lay outside the gene matches. The germline V gene encodes CDR1 SGHVS and CDR2 FNYEAQ. In DNA form, the CDR3 reads TGTGCCAGCAGCGGAGAAAGAGCGGGGGGGCATCGATCCTACAATGAGCAGTTCTTC. This codes for CASSGERAGGHRSYNEQFF.

Only one count was recorded for this clone. Sequence at one end of the junction differs from germline and may be a read error. The chain uses TRBV25-1 and TRBJ2-1; no reliable D call. The germline V gene encodes CDR1 MGHDK and CDR2 SYGVNS. The CDR3 totals 13 residues. CDR3 sequence: CASGDSSYNEQFF. The CDR3 nucleotides are TGTGCCAGCGGTGACTCGAGCTACAATGAGCAGTTCTTC.

V and J are TRBV7-6 and TRBJ2-7; possibly TRBD2 for D (6 bases). The CDR3 loop spans 12 amino acids. V was pared by 5 bases and J by 3 bases, with 8 bases between. CDR1 and CDR2 (germline): SGHVS, FNYEAQ. CDR3 sequence reads: CASSLTSYEQYF. CDR3 sequence (DNA): TGTGCCAGCAGCCTGACTAGCTACGAGCAGTACTTC.

The chain carries TRBV5-4 and TRBJ1-3; D uncertain. The CDR3 covers 15 residues. Looked up from germline, CDR1 is SGHNT and CDR2 is YYREEE (reference sequence). Trimming stripped 0 bases from V and 1 base from J, with 8 bases between. CDR3 DNA: TGTGCCAGCAGCTTGGGAGTAATATCTGGAAACACCATATATTTT. It translates to CASSLGVISGNTIYF.

This chain joins TRBV27 and TRBJ1-1, with TRBD1 matching 10 bases. This CDR3 is built from 17 residues. J lost 3 bases, V lost 3 bases, and 10 bases had no gene match. The germline gives CDR1 MNHEY, CDR2 SMNVEV (reference sequence). CDR3 DNA sequence: TGTGCCAGCAGTTTCTCCGGGACAGGGGCGAGGGACACTGAAGCTTTCTTT. The encoded protein is CASSFSGTGARDTEAFF.

The V call is TRBV5-6, the J call TRBJ1-2, with 7 bases aligning to TRBD1. The V gene's germline CDR1 is SGHDT and CDR2 YYEEEE. V lost 3 bases, J lost 5 bases, and 19 bases stayed unmatched. The CDR3 totals 18 residues. The CDR3 nucleotides are TGTGCCAGCAGCTCGATAAAAGAACAACAGGGGCAAAGGTATGGCTACACCTTC. Amino acids: CASSSIKEQQGQRYGYTF.

This chain connects TRBV19 to TRBJ1-2, with a weak D call TRBD1 (5 bases). Germline V gene data show CDR1 as LNHDA and CDR2 as SQIVND (reference sequence). The CDR3 is made up of 15 amino acids. Trimming cost V 7 bases and J 3 bases, with 18 bases left between them. The CDR3 coding sequence is TGTGCCAGTACCCCCTCCCGGGGGGGAGACTATGGCTACACCTTC. It yields the protein CASTPSRGGDYGYTF.

The rearrangement joins TRBV27 to TRBJ1-2; D gene unclear. Germline V lookup: CDR1 MNHEY, CDR2 SMNVEV (reference sequence). The CDR3 is made up of 14 amino acids. Trimming stripped 10 bases from V and 5 bases from J, with 20 bases between. The CDR3 here is CATNPGMGLYGYTF. In nucleotides, the CDR3 is TGTGCCACCAACCCTGGAATGGGCCTGTATGGCTACACCTTC.

The V gene is TRBV7-3, the J gene TRBJ2-5; TRBD2 agrees at 9 bases. CDR1 is SGHTA, CDR2 FQGTGA, per germline. This CDR3 has 16 residues. Trimming cost V 0 bases and J 5 bases; bases outside gene matches: 7. The CDR3 DNA follows: TGTGCCAGCAGCTTAACGGCGCGGGGGGGCCTGGAGACCCAGTACTTC. Translated, it gives CASSLTARGGLETQYF.

This chain links TRBV5-1 with TRBJ2-7; D is uncertain. Germline CDR1 reads SGHRS; CDR2 reads YFSETQ. The V and J ends lost 0 bases and 2 bases respectively, with 6 bases between them. There are 13 residues in the CDR3. The CDR3 DNA is TGCGCCAGCAGCTTGGCCACAGCCTACGAGCAGTACTTC. It translates to CASSLATAYEQYF.